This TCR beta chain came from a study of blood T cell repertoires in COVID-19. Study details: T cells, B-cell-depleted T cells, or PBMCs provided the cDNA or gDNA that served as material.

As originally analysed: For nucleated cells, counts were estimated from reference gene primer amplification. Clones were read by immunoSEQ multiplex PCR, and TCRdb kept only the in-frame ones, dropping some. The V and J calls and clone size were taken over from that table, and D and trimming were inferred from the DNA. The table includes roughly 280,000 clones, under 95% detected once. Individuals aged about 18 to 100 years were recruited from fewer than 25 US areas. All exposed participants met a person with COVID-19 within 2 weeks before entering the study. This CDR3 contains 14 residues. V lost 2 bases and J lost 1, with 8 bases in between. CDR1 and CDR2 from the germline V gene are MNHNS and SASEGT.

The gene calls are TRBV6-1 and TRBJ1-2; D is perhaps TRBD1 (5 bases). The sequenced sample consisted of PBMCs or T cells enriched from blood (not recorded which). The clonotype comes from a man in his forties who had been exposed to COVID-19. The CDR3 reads CASSETDNNYGYTF. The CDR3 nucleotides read TGTGCCAGCAGTGAAACGGACAATAACTATGGCTACACCTTC.